The present entry profiles one TCR beta chain with its context. Its target is unknown. In germline, CDR1 is MNHEY, CDR2 SVGEGT. Deletions cut 6 bases from V and 0 bases from J, with 9 bases between. The CDR3 spans 14 residues. Sequencing used immunoSEQ multiplex PCR; TCRdb keeps in-frame clones, though not all of them. The data hold 120,000 to 150,000 clones, with approximately 89% observed a single time. This entry comes from a study of T cell responses to AZD1222 COVID-19 vaccine. Whole-study context: Pooled in the analysis were second doses at about 4 or about 12 weeks.

Study results and caveats: A reported finding is that nearly half of spike-specific TCRs target unmutated variant regions. Donors were largely white British and mainly female; clonal diversity was possibly underestimated. Every sample of the repertoires postdated the peak T cell response.

V gene TRBV6-2 or TRBV6-3 combines with J gene TRBJ1-3; no clear D gene. The TCR comes from an adult in good health. This material consisted of peripheral blood, taken on day 0 of AZD1222 vaccination. The CDR3, as DNA: TGTGCCAGCAGCGTGACATACTCTGGAAACACCATATATTTT. Translation: CASSVTYSGNTIYF.